The 3 T cell receptor beta chains reported below all come from one sample, sequenced in a study of T cell clonotyping in hematopoietic cell transplantation. Produced via immunoSEQ multiplex PCR; TCRdb's table is partial and in-frame only. Found here are about 15,000 clones, under 90% of them singletons; the top ten hold approximately 3%. The sample was peripheral blood mononuclear cells. The receptors derive from a man over 45 in good health. Some clones in this sample may be carry-over from other donors' samples.

This sequence joins TRBV28 and TRBJ2-3, with TRBD2 matching over 7 bases. V shed 4 bases, J shed 0 bases, and the junction held 13 bases outside the gene matches. CDR3 length: 18 amino acids. Germline V gene data show CDR1 as MDHEN and CDR2 as SYDVKM. CDR3 in amino acids: CASSSPWARGTSTDTQYF. The CDR3 DNA reads as TGTGCCAGCAGTTCCCCGTGGGCGCGGGGGACTAGCACAGATACGCAGTATTTT.

This chain links TRBV27 with TRBJ2-7, with 11 bases that match TRBD2. Per germline, CDR1 MNHEY and CDR2 SMNVEV (reference sequence). Trimming at V came to 7 bases and at J to 6 bases, leaving 5 bases not matched to a gene. There are 13 residues in the CDR3. In nucleotides, the CDR3 is TGTGCCAGCACTAGCGGGGGGAAGGCCGAGCAGTACTTC. Encoded protein: CASTSGGKAEQYF.

V is TRBV9 and J is TRBJ1-6, with TRBD1 matching over 10 bases. The trim removed 3 bases at V and 9 bases at J, leaving 9 bases unmatched. The CDR3 is 16 residues long. Germline V lookup: CDR1 SGDLS, CDR2 YYNGEE. The chain's CDR3 is CASSANPDRGISPLHF. Here the CDR3 DNA reads TGTGCCAGCAGCGCGAACCCGGACAGGGGGATTTCACCCCTCCACTTT. The whole variable domain, filled in from reference TRBV9 and TRBJ1-6, reads DSGVTQTPKHLITATGQRVTLRCSPRSGDLSVYWYQQSLDQGLQFLIQYYNGEERAKGNILERFSAQQFPDLHSELNLSSLELGDSALYFCASSANPDRGISPLHFGNGTRLTVT.